What follows is one T cell receptor (beta chain) and its context. This clone was found once. Its cognate antigen has yet to be identified. No base qualities exist here, and no much larger clone lies one base off it. The CDR3 spans 14 residues, from the cysteine through the phenylalanine. The only DNA kept is the CDR3, 42 bases in frame from the first base. CDR1 MDHEN and CDR2 SYDVKM are derived from the germline V gene. V loses 5 bases, J loses 3 bases, and the germline ends lie 11 bases apart. This sample stems from a study of cytomegalovirus exposure and HLA in healthy donors listed by TCRdb under 2017. Turning to the overall study: According to a later analysis, the 120 or so validation repertoires were produced on the same platform as the roughly 600 repertoires of the first cohort. The study aimed to test whether cataloging public T cell receptors could reveal signatures of past pathogen exposure. Besides the first cohort of hundreds of subjects, a separate validation cohort made up of over 95 different subjects was used. The study combined high-throughput TCR immunosequencing, statistical association of individual TCRs with disease status, and machine learning to predict cytomegalovirus infection status.

Separate from the approximately 700-subject first cohort, the validation cohort of about 120 subjects was the group to which the donors belonged. Overall study results and their limits: The classifier was reported to diagnose cytomegalovirus status with high specificity and sensitivity in both the original and validation cohorts. In a later analysis, TCRs clustered in the first cohort were found to also tend to co-occur in the 130 or so validation repertoires, with 94% of cluster scores above 0. The authors suggested that the approach could potentially be extended to other disease states and immunological phenotypes. The validation cohort had no HLA typing available for a later analysis, so co-occurrence within that cohort was assessed over all 130 or so repertoires. Most TCR sequences were seen in very few donors, while some public TCRs were found in many individuals. A few of the identified cytomegalovirus-associated TCR beta chains were confirmed in vitro to be specific for cytomegalovirus antigens. A total of fewer than 200 TCR beta chains were listed by the study as associated with cytomegalovirus.

The library was prepared using the immunoSEQ multiplex PCR assay. Processing in the source paper ran as follows. A statistical classification framework was built to diagnose cytomegalovirus status from the catalog of TCR beta chain sequences. Drawn from immuneACCESS, this table holds only the in-frame rearrangements with V and J called that TCRdb kept. Clones are partly lost; checked studies trace under half to an unresolved V gene and leave the rest unexplained. V and J calls and clone size are copied from that table; D and trimming were computed from the DNA. Present in this sample are about 110,000 clones, 70% to 90% of which were seen just once. Of the sample, 1.4% falls within the top ten clones.

The rearrangement joined TRBV28 to TRBJ1-5, with TRBD1 as a weak D call on 6 bases. The receptor was isolated from a woman under 40 in good health and CMV-seropositive. Sequenced: PBMCs. The DNA sequence is as follows: TGTGCCAGCAGTATCGGACAGTACAATCAGCCCCAGCATTTT. This codes for CASSIGQYNQPQHF.